A single TCR beta chain is shown here with its context. Its antigen is unidentified. Germline V lookup: CDR1 KGHSH, CDR2 LQKENI. Trimming removed 5 bases at V and 3 bases at J, with 11 bases between. The CDR3 has 13 residues. The sample belongs to a study of radiotherapy plus CTLA-4 blockade in lung cancer. Whole-study context: The study recorded objective responses in roughly 20% of patients and disease control in 31%. General study findings and limits: In blood, after radiotherapy plus ipilimumab, tumor-derived TCR clones expanded.

Generated by immunoSEQ multiplex PCR, the TCRdb table keeps only in-frame clones and is missing some. Of under 65,000 clones listed, 79% are singletons. The sequence was collected from a human donor with non-small cell lung cancer who had a complete response to radiotherapy plus ipilimumab. The material was peripheral blood, obtained from a patient treated with radiotherapy plus ipilimumab. V is TRBV18 and J is TRBJ2-7, with D hard to call. CDR3 sequence (DNA): TGTGCCAGCTCAAGTCCGGGTAGCTACGAGCAGTACTTC. It specifies CASSSPGSYEQYF.